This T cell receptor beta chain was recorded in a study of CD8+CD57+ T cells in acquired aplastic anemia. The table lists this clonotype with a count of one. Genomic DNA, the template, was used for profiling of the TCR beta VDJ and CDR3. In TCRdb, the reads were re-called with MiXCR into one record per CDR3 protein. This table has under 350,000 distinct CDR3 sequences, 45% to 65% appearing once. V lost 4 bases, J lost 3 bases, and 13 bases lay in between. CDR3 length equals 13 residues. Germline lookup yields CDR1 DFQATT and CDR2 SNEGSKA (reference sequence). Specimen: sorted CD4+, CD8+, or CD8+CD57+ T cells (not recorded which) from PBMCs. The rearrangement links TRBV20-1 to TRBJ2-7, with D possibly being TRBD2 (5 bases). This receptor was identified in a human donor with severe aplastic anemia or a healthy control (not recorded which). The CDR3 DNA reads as TGCAGTGCTAAACTAACCGGGGTCTACGAGCAGTACTTC. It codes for CSAKLTGVYEQYF.